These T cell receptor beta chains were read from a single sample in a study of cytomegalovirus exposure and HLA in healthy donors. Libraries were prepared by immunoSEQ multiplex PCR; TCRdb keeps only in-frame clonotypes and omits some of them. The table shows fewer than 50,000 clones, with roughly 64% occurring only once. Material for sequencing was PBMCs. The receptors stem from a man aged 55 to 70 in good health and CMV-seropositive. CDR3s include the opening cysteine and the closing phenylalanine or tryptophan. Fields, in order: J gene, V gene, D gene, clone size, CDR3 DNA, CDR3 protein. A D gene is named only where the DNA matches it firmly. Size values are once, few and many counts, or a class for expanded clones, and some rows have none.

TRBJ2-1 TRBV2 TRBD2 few TGTGCCAGCAGTGGGACTAGCGGGAGCTATGAGCAGTTCTTC CASSGTSGSYEQFF
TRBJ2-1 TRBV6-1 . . TGTGCCAGCAGTTTTCAGGGCCAGGGTGAGCAGTTCTTC CASSFQGQGEQFF
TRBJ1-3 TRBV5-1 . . TGCGCCAGCAGCCCCGGGACATACTCTGGAAACACCATATATTTT CASSPGTYSGNTIYF
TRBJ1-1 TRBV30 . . TGTGCCTGGAGTGAAGGACTGCCCACTGAAGCTTTCTTT CAWSEGLPTEAFF
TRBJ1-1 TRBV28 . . TGTGCCAGCAGTTTACGCGGGGCAGGCACTGAAGCTTTCTTT CASSLRGAGTEAFF
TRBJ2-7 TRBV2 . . TGTGCCAGCACAGGGCAGGGCGGCACCTACGAGCAGTACTTC CASTGQGGTYEQYF
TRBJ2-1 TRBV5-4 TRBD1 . TGTGCCAGCAGCTTAATACAGGGGACCCTATCCTACAATGAGCAGTTCTTC CASSLIQGTLSYNEQFF
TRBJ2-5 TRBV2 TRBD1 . TGTGCCAGCAGTGAACGGGCAGGGGGCTGGGAGACCCAGTACTTC CASSERAGGWETQYF
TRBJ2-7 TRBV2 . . TGTGCCAGCAGTCCTTTAAACTACGAGCAGTACTTC CASSPLNYEQYF
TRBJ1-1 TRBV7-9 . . TGTGCCAGCAGAGGCGGCCAGGGTGTTCCGGAAGCTTTCTTT CASRGGQGVPEAFF
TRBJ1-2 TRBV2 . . TGTGCCAGCAGTGACGGACAATTCTATGGCTACACCTTC CASSDGQFYGYTF
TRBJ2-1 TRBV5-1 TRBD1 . TGCGCCAGCAGCTCTCACCCTCAGGGGGTATCCTACAATGAGCAGTTCTTC CASSSHPQGVSYNEQFF
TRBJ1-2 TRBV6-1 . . TGTGCCAGCAGGAGGGGGGGCGCCGACTATGGCTACACCTTC CASRRGGADYGYTF
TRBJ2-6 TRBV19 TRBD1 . TGTGCCAGTAGTCAGGGACAGGAGTACTCTGGGGCCAACGTCCTGACTTTC CASSQGQEYSGANVLTF
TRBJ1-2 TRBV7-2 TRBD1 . TGTGCCAGCAGCTTCTTTTTAAGGCAGGGGGCTCAGGGCTACACCTTC CASSFFLRQGAQGYTF
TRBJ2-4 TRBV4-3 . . TGCGCCAGCAGCCAAGATGGGACTGGGTTAAACATTCAGTACTTC CASSQDGTGLNIQYF
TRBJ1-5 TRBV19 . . TGTGCCAGTAGTATAACGGGTAGCAATCAGCCCCAGCATTTT CASSITGSNQPQHF
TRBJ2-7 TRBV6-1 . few TGTGCCAGCAGTGGTACTAGCCGCGAGCAGTACTTC CASSGTSREQYF
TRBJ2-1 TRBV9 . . TGTGCCAGCAGCGTTACATTACCCGGAGGGGGGAGGGCCGATGAGCAGTTCTTC CASSVTLPGGGRADEQFF
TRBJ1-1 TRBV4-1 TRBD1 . TGCGCCAGCAGCCAACTACAGGGGGCGAGCACTGAAGCTTTCTTT CASSQLQGASTEAFF
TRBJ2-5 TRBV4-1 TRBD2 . TGCGCCAGCAGCCAAGAGGGGAGCGGGAGGGCGCGAGAGACCCAGTACTTC CASSQEGSGRARETQYF
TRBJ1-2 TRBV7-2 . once TGTGCCAGCAGCTGGGCCAGGACTAACTATGGCTACACCTTC CASSWARTNYGYTF
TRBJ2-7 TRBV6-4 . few TGTGCCAGCAGTGGAGGTAACTCCTACGAGCAGTACTTC CASSGGNSYEQYF
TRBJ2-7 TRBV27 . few TGTGCCAGCAGTCTCTCAGGGTCCGAGCAGTACTTC CASSLSGSEQYF
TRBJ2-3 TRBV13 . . TGTGCCAGCAGCTCGGAGACAGATACGCAGTATTTT CASSSETDTQYF
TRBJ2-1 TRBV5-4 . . TGTGCCTGTGCGGCGCGGGCGCCCCCCAATGAGCAGTTCTTC CACAARAPPNEQFF
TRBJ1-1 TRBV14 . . TGTGCCAGCAGCCAAGTTGGCGGTCTCAACACTGAAGCTTTCTTT CASSQVGGLNTEAFF
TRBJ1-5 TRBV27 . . TGTGCCAGCAGTTTAAGTTCGACCCGGGAGGGGCCCCAGCATTTT CASSLSSTREGPQHF
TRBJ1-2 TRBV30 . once TGTGCCTGGAGCCTACTTCGGGGGGCTGATGGCTACACCTTC CAWSLLRGADGYTF
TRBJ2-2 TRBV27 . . TGTGCCAGCAGTTTAAACAGGGACACCGGGGAGCTGTTTTTT CASSLNRDTGELFF
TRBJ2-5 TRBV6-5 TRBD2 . TGTGCCAGCAGTAGAGCTAGCGGGCTCCAAGAGACCCAGTACTTC CASSRASGLQETQYF
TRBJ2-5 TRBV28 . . TGTGCCAGCAGTTTGTTCGGGGGCCAAGAGACCCAGTACTTC CASSLFGGQETQYF
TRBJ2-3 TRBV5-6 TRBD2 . TGTGCCAGCAGCACCGGACTAGTTCCAGATACGCAGTATTTT CASSTGLVPDTQYF
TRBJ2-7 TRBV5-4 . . TGTGCCAGCAGCACCAGCTACGAGCAGTACTTC CASSTSYEQYF